Sequencing of this TCR beta chain was carried out in a study of a mutant IDH1 vaccine in newly diagnosed glioma. Study background: In some groups vaccination began 4-6 weeks post-radiotherapy; others received it with temozolomide.

Trimming took off 2 bases at V and 4 bases at J, with 5 bases between the two ends. This CDR3 comprises 12 residues. Per germline, CDR1 SGHVS and CDR2 FQNEAQ. As for time point: week 35, safety follow-up. Each vaccine dose was 300 ug of mutant IDH1 20-mer peptide, with topical imiquimod. New WHO grade 3 or 4 astrocytomas that were IDH1-mutant and ATRX-lost occurred in the donors. With respect to this clone: As yet, its antigen is unknown.

General study points: Across multiple MHC alleles, 80% to 95% of patients had vaccine-induced responses. Pseudoprogression showed no apparent link to changes in top peripheral T cell clonotypes.

Only in-frame clones appear in the TCRdb table, and some are missing; sequencing was by immunoSEQ multiplex PCR. Of 40,000 to 55,000 clones listed, around 78% are singletons. This TCR was sampled from a man in his forties or fifties with glioma. This chain joins TRBV7-8 and TRBJ2-5; D gene unclear. The sample here was PBMCs, taken from a glioma patient whose treatment included an IDH1 peptide vaccine. Written as DNA, the CDR3 is TGTGCCAGCAGCTTAAACCGAGAGACCCAGTACTTC. Its translation is CASSLNRETQYF.